Each of the 8 T cell receptor beta chains below was sequenced from the same sample in a study of T cell responses to AZD1222 COVID-19 vaccine. The protocol was immunoSEQ multiplex PCR, while the TCRdb copy is restricted to in-frame clones and leaves out a portion. The sample shows about 120,000 clones, around 90% of them seen only once. Sequencing was performed on peripheral blood, taken 28 days after the second AZD1222 dose. These receptors were taken from an adult who received the AZD1222 COVID-19 vaccine.

This clone was picked up a small number of times. The chain links TRBV24-1 to TRBJ2-1; the D is unclear. The CDR3 has 16 residues. Germline V lookup: CDR1 KGHDR, CDR2 SFDVKD. V lost 7 bases and J lost 0, with 15 bases in between. The CDR3 DNA is TGTGCCACCAGCGCTACCAGATTTAGCTCCTACAATGAGCAGTTCTTC. It codes for CATSATRFSSYNEQFF.

The chain is built from TRBV4-3 and TRBJ1-5, with D unclear. V was pared by 5 bases and J by 0 bases, with 5 bases between. Germline V lookup: CDR1 LGHNA, CDR2 YSLEER. The length of the CDR3 is 13 residues. CDR3 region: CASSANSNQPQHF. DNA of the CDR3: TGCGCCAGCAGCGCTAATAGCAATCAGCCCCAGCATTTT.

CDR3: CASSLLGGPKQETQYF. As DNA, the CDR3 is TGTGCCAGCAGCTTACTGGGGGGGCCCAAGCAAGAGACCCAGTACTTC. V gene TRBV7-8 combines with J gene TRBJ2-5, with TRBD2 as a possible D gene (7 bases). V was pared by 2 bases and J by 2 bases, with 15 bases between. Germline V gene sequence: CDR1 SGHVS, CDR2 FQNEAQ. The CDR3 is 16 residues long.

V gene TRBV4-2 combines with J gene TRBJ1-1, with D hard to call. Trimming pared 1 base from V and 3 bases from J, leaving 12 bases between. CDR1 and CDR2 from the germline V gene are LGHNA and YNFKEQ. CDR3 length: 15 residues. CDR3 in DNA: TGTGCCAGCAGCCAAGCGTTGAGGGTTTACACTGAAGCTTTCTTT. Its protein is CASSQALRVYTEAFF.

This rearrangement joins TRBV7-9 to TRBJ2-2, with D maybe TRBD2 (5 bases). V was shortened by 5 bases and J by 1 base, with 20 bases between the two germline ends. This CDR3 spans 18 amino acids. The germline gives CDR1 SEHNR, CDR2 FQNEAQ (reference sequence). The CDR3 DNA sequence: TGTGCCAGCAGCCTTAGTCCGGGGAGATCCTTGAACACCGGGGAGCTGTTTTTT. It encodes CASSLSPGRSLNTGELFF.

V usage is TRBV10-2 and J usage is TRBJ2-1; 10 bases fit TRBD2. V lost 7 bases and J lost 4; bases outside the gene matches: 7. Germline V gene sequence: CDR1 WSHSY, CDR2 SAAADI. The CDR3 contains 15 residues. CDR3 residues: CASKESGGDYNEQFF. DNA of the CDR3: TGCGCCAGCAAGGAAAGCGGGGGGGATTACAATGAGCAGTTCTTC.

The rearrangement links TRBV7-2 to TRBJ2-5, with 8 bases lining up with TRBD1. There are 14 residues in the CDR3. J was trimmed by 4 bases and V by 3 bases; bases with no gene match: 4. The germline CDR1 and CDR2 sequences are SGHTA and FQGNSA. This CDR3 is CASSLDRAIETQYF. The DNA for the CDR3 is TGTGCCAGCAGCTTGGACAGGGCGATAGAGACCCAGTACTTC.

This clone was counted a single time. The rearrangement links TRBV5-1 to TRBJ2-5; 8 nucleotides agree with TRBD2. The CDR3 spans 15 residues. Germline values: CDR1 SGHRS, CDR2 YFSETQ. Trimming took 3 bases from V and 1 from J; bases not matched to a gene: 5. CDR3 sequence reads: CASSYRLAGQETQYF. The CDR3 coding sequence is TGCGCCAGCAGCTATAGGCTAGCGGGCCAAGAGACCCAGTACTTC.